The 18 T cell receptor beta chains reported below all come from one sample, sequenced in a study of T-cell memory formation after mild COVID-19. TCRdb reprocessed the 5' RACE reads with MiXCR, giving one entry per CDR3 protein. The sample includes 450,000 to 700,000 distinct CDR3 sequences, roughly 17% of them seen just once. The sequenced sample consisted of PBMCs or a T cell subset sorted from them (not recorded which). These receptors came from an adult woman who had mild COVID-19 (a few samples of this study predate the infection). Cell type and time point are not known.

This CDR3 reads CASSLGSSGENIQYF. The DNA for the CDR3 is TGCGCCAGCAGCTTGGGAAGTAGCGGTGAAAACATTCAGTACTTC. The chain uses TRBV5-1 and TRBJ2-4; a possible D gene is TRBD2 (6 bases). Germline loops: CDR1 SGHRS, CDR2 YFSETQ. This CDR3 region has 15 residues. Between the trimmed V and J ends, which lost 0 bases and 5 bases, there was a span of 12 bases.

This clonotype came up a few times. This chain connects TRBV6-1 to TRBJ1-4, with a possible D match to TRBD1 (6 bases). The V end was cut by 6 bases, the J end by 12 bases, with 20 bases between. This CDR3 has 14 residues. Germline V CDR1 and CDR2: MNHNS, SASEGT. CDR3 amino acids: CASRTPDSRRELFF. CDR3 nucleotide sequence: TGTGCCAGCAGGACACCGGACAGCCGAAGGGAACTGTTTTTT.

This clonotype was recorded a few times. The chain employs TRBV7-9 and TRBJ1-2; 9 bases match TRBD1. CDR3 length: 15 residues. Germline V gene lookup returns CDR1 SEHNR and CDR2 FQNEAQ (reference sequence). Germline trimming cut 1 base from V and 5 bases from J; bases unmatched to any gene: 5. The CDR3 loop reads CASSLVGQGIYGYTF. CDR3 coding DNA: TGTGCCAGCAGCTTAGTAGGACAGGGGATTTATGGCTACACCTTC.

The chain employs TRBV28 and TRBJ2-2; D ambiguous. Germline-derived CDR1 and CDR2 are MDHEN and SYDVKM. V shed 7 bases and J shed 8 bases, with 14 bases lying between them. This CDR3 is built from 13 residues. Written as DNA, the CDR3 is TGTGCCAGCAACCCGTTGAATGGAGGGGAGCTGTTTTTT. Translating gives CASNPLNGGELFF. The variable domain in full, completed from reference TRBV28 and TRBJ2-2, reads DVKVTQSSRYLVKRTGEKVFLECVQDMDHENMFWYRQDPGLGLRLIYFSYDVKMKEKGDIPEGYSVSREKKERFSLILESASTNQTSMYLCASNPLNGGELFFGEGSRLTVL.

This clonotype turned up a few times. The chain recombines TRBV12-3 or TRBV12-4 with TRBJ2-1, with 14 nucleotides matching TRBD2. This CDR3 spans 17 amino acids. J lost 4 bases, V lost 6 bases, and 8 bases had no gene match. CDR3: CASRLRLAGGLYNEQFF. In DNA form, the CDR3 reads TGTGCCAGCAGATTAAGACTAGCGGGGGGGTTATACAATGAGCAGTTCTTC.

This chain uses TRBV7-9 with TRBJ2-1; the match to TRBD2 covers 12 bases. V was clipped by 5 bases and J by 8 bases; unmatched bases: 7. Germline CDR1 and CDR2: SEHNR and FQNEAQ (reference sequence). CDR3 length: 15 residues. The CDR3 here is CASSTALAGGDEQFF. CDR3 bases: TGTGCCAGCAGCACAGCGCTAGCGGGAGGGGATGAGCAGTTCTTC.

There are a few counts of this clonotype. The chain employs TRBV7-3 and TRBJ2-1; D not resolved. The germline gives CDR1 SGHTA, CDR2 FQGTGA. The V and J ends lost 5 bases and 0 bases respectively, with 14 bases between them. The CDR3 runs 16 residues. The DNA for the CDR3 is TGTGCCAGCAGCCCGGACGGCATGAGCTCCTACAATGAGCAGTTCTTC. It is translated as CASSPDGMSSYNEQFF.

J is TRBJ2-1 and V is TRBV7-2, with D perhaps matching TRBD2 (6 bases). Germline values: CDR1 SGHTA, CDR2 FQGNSA. The CDR3 has 15 residues. The V gene lost 5 bases and the J gene lost 2 bases, with 13 bases spanning the gap. The CDR3 DNA is TGTGCCAGCAGCGTGGAGGGAGCGACCTACAATGAGCAGTTCTTC. It is translated as CASSVEGATYNEQFF.

This clonotype was seen more than once but under ten times. This chain links TRBV6-5 with TRBJ1-6; 9 bases match TRBD1. Germline loops: CDR1 MNHEY, CDR2 SVGAGI. The CDR3 loop spans 15 amino acids. The V gene end was trimmed by 4 bases and the J gene end by 7 bases; junction bases not matched to a gene: 5. This chain's CDR3 is CASSFSGTGNSPLHF. The CDR3, as DNA: TGTGCCAGCAGTTTTTCCGGGACAGGGAATTCACCCCTCCACTTT.

For the CDR3, the DNA is TGTGCCAGCAGCTTACCCCGGGGGGCCGGTGAGACCCAGTACTTC. Amino acids: CASSLPRGAGETQYF. The V call is TRBV7-2, the J call TRBJ2-5, with D maybe TRBD2 (7 bases). Looked up from germline, CDR1 is SGHTA and CDR2 is FQGNSA. The CDR3 runs to 15 residues. The V end lost 2 bases, the J end lost 5 bases, and 15 bases lay between the germline ends.

The CDR3 is CASSPALDGGRETQYF. The CDR3 nucleotides read TGTGCCAGCAGCCCGGCCTTGGATGGGGGGCGGGAGACCCAGTACTTC. The chain combines TRBV7-8 with TRBJ2-5, with D perhaps TRBD1 or TRBD2 (6 bases each). Germline assignment: CDR1 SGHVS and CDR2 FQNEAQ. The CDR3 is 16 amino acids. The V end lost 5 bases, the J end lost 5 bases, and 21 bases lay between the germline ends.

This clonotype has more than one count but fewer than ten. V and J are TRBV5-1 and TRBJ1-1; no firm D call. V dropped 4 bases and J dropped 6 bases, with 7 bases sitting between them. The CDR3 is 11 amino acids. Germline values: CDR1 SGHRS, CDR2 YFSETQ. CDR3 in amino acids: CASSNPSEAFF. Here the CDR3 DNA reads TGCGCCAGCAGCAATCCTTCTGAAGCTTTCTTT.

This clonotype was recorded at least ten times. The chain combines TRBV7-9 with TRBJ1-6; tentative D call: TRBD1 (6 bases). Trimming removed 1 base at V and 10 bases at J, with 11 bases between. The CDR3 is 14 residues long. Germline loops: CDR1 SEHNR, CDR2 FQNEAQ (reference sequence). CDR3 nucleotides: TGTGCCAGCAGCTTAGTTGGGGGGGCATCACCCCTCCACTTT. It codes for CASSLVGGASPLHF. Together with reference TRBV7-9 and TRBJ1-6, the CDR3 gives the full variable domain: DTGVSQNPRHKITKRGQNVTFRCDPISEHNRLYWYRQTLGQGPEFLTYFQNEAQLEKSRLLSDRFSAERPKGSFSTLEIQRTEQGDSAMYLCASSLVGGASPLHFGNGTRLTVT.

The chain recombines TRBV21-1 with TRBJ2-1; whether TRBD1, the table's D call, matches the DNA was not checked. TRBV21-1 constitutes a pseudogene. CDR3 length: 17 amino acids. DNA of the CDR3: TGTGCCAGCAAAGGGGGGGGACTTACCTTCTCCTACAATGAGCAGTTCTTC. Translating gives CASKGGGLTFSYNEQFF.

V and J are TRBV5-1 and TRBJ1-1; no clear D. V shed 0 bases and J shed 2 bases, with 8 bases lying between them. The V gene's germline CDR1 is SGHRS and CDR2 YFSETQ. The CDR3 has 14 residues. Written as DNA, the CDR3 is TGCGCCAGCAGCTTGGCCCCGGGTAACACTGAAGCTTTCTTT. It translates to CASSLAPGNTEAFF.

This clonotype was recorded a few times. This rearrangement joins TRBV5-1 to TRBJ2-2, with TRBD1 as a possible D gene (6 bases). Germline CDR1 is SGHRS and CDR2 is YFSETQ. CDR3 length: 14 amino acids. Trimming removed 4 bases from V and 1 base from J, with 8 bases in between. Here the CDR3 reads CASSTGQNTGELFF. In DNA, the CDR3 is TGCGCCAGCAGCACGGGACAGAACACCGGGGAGCTGTTTTTT. The full variable domain, in which reference TRBV5-1 and TRBJ2-2 provide the parts outside the CDR3, is KAGVTQTPRYLIKTRGQQVTLSCSPISGHRSVSWYQQTPGQGLQFLFEYFSETQRNKGNFPGRFSGRQFSNSRSEMNVSTLELGDSALYLCASSTGQNTGELFFGEGSRLTVL.

This sequence joins TRBV20-1 and TRBJ1-4; a weak D match, TRBD1 (5 bases). The CDR3 is 16 residues long. CDR1 and CDR2 from the germline V gene are DFQATT and SNEGSKA (reference sequence). V dropped 1 base and J dropped 5 bases, with 17 bases sitting between them. DNA of the CDR3: TGCAGTGCTAGAGTCGTTCCTTTGTGGGGCAATGAAAAACTGTTTTTT. This gives the protein CSARVVPLWGNEKLFF.

As DNA, the CDR3 is TGCGCCAGCAGCTTGGAACTAGCGGGGGACGATGAGCAGTTCTTC. Translated: CASSLELAGDDEQFF. The chain joins TRBV5-1 to TRBJ2-1; TRBD2 agrees at 11 bases. Germline V lookup: CDR1 SGHRS, CDR2 YFSETQ. The CDR3 has 15 amino acids. V dropped 0 bases and J dropped 8; count of bases not matched to a gene: 4.